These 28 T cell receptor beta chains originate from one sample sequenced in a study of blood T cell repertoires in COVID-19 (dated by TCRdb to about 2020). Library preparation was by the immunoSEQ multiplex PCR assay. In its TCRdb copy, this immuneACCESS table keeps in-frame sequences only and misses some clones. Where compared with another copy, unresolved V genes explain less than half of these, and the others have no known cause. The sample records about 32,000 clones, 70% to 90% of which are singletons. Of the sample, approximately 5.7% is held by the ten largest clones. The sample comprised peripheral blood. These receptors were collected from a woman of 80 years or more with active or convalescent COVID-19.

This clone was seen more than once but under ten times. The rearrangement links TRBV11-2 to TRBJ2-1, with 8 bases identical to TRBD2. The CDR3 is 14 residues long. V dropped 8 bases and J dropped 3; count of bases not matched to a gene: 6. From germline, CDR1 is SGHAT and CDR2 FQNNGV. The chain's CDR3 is CASASSGGYNEQFF. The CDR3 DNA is TGTGCCAGCGCGTCGAGCGGGGGCTACAATGAGCAGTTCTTC. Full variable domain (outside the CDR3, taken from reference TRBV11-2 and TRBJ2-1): EAGVAQSPRYKIIEKRQSVAFWCNPISGHATLYWYQQILGQGPKLLIQFQNNGVVDDSQLPKDRFSAERLKGVDSTLKIQPAKLEDSAVYLCASASSGGYNEQFFGPGTRLTVL.

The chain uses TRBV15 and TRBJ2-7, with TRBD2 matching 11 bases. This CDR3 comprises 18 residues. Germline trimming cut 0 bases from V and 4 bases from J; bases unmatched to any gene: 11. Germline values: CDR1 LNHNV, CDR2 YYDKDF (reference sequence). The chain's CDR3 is CATSRETNSGGVAYEQYF. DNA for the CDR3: TGTGCCACCAGCAGAGAAACCAATAGCGGGGGGGTGGCGTACGAGCAGTACTTC. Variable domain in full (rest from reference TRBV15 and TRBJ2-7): DAMVIQNPRYQVTQFGKPVTLSCSQTLNHNVMYWYQQKSSQAPKLLFHYYDKDFNNEADTPDNFQSRRPNTSFCFLDIRSPGLGDTAMYLCATSRETNSGGVAYEQYFGPGTRLTVT.

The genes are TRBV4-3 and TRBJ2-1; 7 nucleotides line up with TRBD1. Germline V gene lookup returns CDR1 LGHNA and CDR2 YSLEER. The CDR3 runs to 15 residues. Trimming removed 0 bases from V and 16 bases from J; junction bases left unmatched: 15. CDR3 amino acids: CASSQDLYRQGKQFF. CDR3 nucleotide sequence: TGCGCCAGCAGCCAAGATCTCTACCGACAGGGTAAACAATTCTTC.

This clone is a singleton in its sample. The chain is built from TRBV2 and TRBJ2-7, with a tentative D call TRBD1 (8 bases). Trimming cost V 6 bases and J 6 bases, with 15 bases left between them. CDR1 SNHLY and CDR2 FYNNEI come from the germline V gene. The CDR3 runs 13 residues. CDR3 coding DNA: TGTGCCAGCAGAACAGGGGGGGGTCGCGAGCAGTACTTC. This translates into CASRTGGGREQYF.

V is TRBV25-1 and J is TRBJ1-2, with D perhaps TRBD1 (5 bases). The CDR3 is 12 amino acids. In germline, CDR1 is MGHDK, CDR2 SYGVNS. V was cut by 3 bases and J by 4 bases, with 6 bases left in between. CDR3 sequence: CASSDTGYGYTF. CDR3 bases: TGTGCCAGCAGTGACACAGGCTATGGCTACACCTTC.

CDR3 sequence (DNA): TGTGCCAGCAGCGCTACAGGGTTCGGATCACCCCTCCACTTT. Translating it yields CASSATGFGSPLHF. The genes are TRBV7-3 and TRBJ1-6; a possible D gene is TRBD1 (6 bases). The CDR3 loop spans 14 amino acids. With 5 bases removed from V and 10 bases from J, the gap between germline ends came to 15 bases. In germline, CDR1 is SGHTA, CDR2 FQGTGA.

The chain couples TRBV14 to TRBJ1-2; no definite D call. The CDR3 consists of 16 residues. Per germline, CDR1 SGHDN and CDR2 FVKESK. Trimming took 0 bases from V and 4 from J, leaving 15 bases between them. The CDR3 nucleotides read TGTGCCAGCAGCCAAGATTGGACCGGAGGCGGCTATGGCTACACCTTC. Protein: CASSQDWTGGGYGYTF.

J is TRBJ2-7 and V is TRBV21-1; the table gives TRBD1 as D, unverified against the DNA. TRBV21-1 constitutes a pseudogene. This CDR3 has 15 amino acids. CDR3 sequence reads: CASRPPGQGAYEQYF. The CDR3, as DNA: TGTGCCAGCAGACCCCCGGGACAGGGGGCATATGAGCAGTACTTC.

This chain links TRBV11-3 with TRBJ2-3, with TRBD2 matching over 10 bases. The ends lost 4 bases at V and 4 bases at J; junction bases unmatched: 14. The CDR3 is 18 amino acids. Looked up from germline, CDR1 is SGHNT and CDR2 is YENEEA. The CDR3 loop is CASSSRPRTSGLPDTQYF. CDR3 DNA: TGTGCCAGCAGCTCCCGACCCCGGACTAGCGGACTCCCAGATACGCAGTATTTT.

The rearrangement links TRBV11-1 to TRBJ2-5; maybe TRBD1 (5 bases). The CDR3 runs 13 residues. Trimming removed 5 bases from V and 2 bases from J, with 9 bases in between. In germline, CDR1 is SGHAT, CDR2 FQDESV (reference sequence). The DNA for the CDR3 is TGTGCCAGCAGCCCCAGGGTACAAGAGACCCAGTACTTC. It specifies CASSPRVQETQYF.

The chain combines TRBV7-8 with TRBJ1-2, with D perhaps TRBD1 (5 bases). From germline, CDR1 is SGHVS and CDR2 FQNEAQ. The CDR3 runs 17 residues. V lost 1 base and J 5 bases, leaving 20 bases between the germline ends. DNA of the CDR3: TGTGCCAGCAGCTTAGGGGGATGGGGGGGTAGAGGTTATGGCTACACCTTC. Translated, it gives CASSLGGWGGRGYGYTF.

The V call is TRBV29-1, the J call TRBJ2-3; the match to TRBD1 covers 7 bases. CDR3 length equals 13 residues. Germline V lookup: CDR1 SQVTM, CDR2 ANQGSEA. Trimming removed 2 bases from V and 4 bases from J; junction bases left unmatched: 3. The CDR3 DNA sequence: TGCAGCGTTGAAAGGGACAGAGCAGATACGCAGTATTTT. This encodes CSVERDRADTQYF.

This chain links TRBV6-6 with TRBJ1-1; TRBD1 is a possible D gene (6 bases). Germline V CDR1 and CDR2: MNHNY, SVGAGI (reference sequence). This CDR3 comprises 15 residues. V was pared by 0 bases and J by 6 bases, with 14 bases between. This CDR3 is CASSYSKGVGAEAFF. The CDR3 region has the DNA TGTGCCAGCAGTTACTCGAAGGGGGTTGGCGCTGAAGCTTTCTTT.

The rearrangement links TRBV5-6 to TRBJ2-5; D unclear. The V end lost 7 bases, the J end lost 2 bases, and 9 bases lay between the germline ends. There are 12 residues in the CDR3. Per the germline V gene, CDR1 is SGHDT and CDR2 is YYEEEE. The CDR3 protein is CASALEQETQYF. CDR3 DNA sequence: TGTGCCAGCGCCCTGGAGCAAGAGACCCAGTACTTC.

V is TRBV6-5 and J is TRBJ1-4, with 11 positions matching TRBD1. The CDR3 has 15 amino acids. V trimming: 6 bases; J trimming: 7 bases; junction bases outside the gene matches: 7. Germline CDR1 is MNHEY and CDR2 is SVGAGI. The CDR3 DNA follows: TGTGCCAGCAGCCGACTCGGACAGGGGGCTGAAAAACTGTTTTTT. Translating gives CASSRLGQGAEKLFF.

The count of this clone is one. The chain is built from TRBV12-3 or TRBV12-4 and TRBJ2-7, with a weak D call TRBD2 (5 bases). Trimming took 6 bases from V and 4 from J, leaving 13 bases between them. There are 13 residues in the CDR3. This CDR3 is CASSLSEGYEQYF. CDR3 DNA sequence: TGTGCCAGCAGCCTGAGCGAGGGTTACGAGCAGTACTTC.

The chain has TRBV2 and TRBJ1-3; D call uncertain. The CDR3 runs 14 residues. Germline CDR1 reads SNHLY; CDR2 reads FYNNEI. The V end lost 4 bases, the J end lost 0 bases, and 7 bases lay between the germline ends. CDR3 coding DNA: TGTGCCAGCAGTGTGAGGTTCTCTGGAAACACCATATATTTT. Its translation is CASSVRFSGNTIYF.

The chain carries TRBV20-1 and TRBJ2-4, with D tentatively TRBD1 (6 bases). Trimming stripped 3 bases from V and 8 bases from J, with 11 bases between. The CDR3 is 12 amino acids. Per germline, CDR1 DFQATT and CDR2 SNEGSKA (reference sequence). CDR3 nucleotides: TGCAGTGCTAGTCACAGGGACCACATTCAGTACTTC. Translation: CSASHRDHIQYF.

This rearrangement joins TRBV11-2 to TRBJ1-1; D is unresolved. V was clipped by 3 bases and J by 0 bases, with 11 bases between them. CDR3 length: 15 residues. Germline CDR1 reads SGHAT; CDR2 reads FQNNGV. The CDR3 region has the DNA TGTGCCAGCAGCTTGGAGGGCAGTTTGAACACTGAAGCTTTCTTT. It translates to CASSLEGSLNTEAFF.

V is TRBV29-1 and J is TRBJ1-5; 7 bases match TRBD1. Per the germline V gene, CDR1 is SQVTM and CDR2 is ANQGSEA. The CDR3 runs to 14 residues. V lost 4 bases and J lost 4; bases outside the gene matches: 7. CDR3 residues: CSVALAGGNQPQHF. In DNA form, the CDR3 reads TGCAGCGTTGCGTTAGCAGGGGGTAATCAGCCCCAGCATTTT.

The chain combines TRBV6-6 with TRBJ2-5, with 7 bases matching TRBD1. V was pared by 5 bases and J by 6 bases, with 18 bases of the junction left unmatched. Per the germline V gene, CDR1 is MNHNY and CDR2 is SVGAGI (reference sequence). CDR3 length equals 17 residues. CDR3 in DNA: TGTGCCAGCAGTCGAAAACCCACGACAGGGAATCGAAAGACCCAGTACTTC. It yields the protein CASSRKPTTGNRKTQYF.

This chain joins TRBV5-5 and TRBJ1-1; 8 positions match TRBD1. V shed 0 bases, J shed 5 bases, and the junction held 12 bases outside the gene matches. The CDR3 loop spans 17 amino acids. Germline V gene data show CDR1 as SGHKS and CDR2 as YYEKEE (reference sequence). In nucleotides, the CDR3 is TGTGCCAGCAGCTTGGTCGTAGGACAGGGATTTGAGACTGAAGCTTTCTTT. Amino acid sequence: CASSLVVGQGFETEAFF.

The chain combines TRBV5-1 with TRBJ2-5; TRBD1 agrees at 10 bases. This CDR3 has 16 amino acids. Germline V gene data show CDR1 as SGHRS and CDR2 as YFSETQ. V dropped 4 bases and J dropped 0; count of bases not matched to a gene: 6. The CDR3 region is CASSSVDRGYQETQYF. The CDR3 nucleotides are TGCGCCAGCAGCAGCGTGGACAGGGGGTACCAAGAGACCCAGTACTTC.

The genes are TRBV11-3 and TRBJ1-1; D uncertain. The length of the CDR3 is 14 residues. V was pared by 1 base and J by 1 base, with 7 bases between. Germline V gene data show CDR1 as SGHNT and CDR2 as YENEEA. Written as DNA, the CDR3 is TGTGCCAGCAGCTTAGTCGGAGGGAACACTGAAGCTTTCTTT. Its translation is CASSLVGGNTEAFF.

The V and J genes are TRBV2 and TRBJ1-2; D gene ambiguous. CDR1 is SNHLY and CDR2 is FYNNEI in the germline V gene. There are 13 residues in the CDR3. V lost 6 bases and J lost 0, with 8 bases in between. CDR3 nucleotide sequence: TGTGCCAGCAGCCCCGGGACTAACTATGGCTACACCTTC. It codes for CASSPGTNYGYTF.

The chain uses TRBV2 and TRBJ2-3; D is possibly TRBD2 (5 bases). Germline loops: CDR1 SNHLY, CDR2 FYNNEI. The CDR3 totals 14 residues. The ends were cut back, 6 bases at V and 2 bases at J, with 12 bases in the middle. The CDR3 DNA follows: TGTGCCAGCAGGAACGGGCGGGCCACAGATACGCAGTATTTT. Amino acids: CASRNGRATDTQYF.

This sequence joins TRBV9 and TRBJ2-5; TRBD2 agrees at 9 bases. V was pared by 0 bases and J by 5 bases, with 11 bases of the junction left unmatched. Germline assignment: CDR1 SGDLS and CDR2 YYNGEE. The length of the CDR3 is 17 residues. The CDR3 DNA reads TGTGCCAGCAGCGTAGGGGCTAGCGGGACTATCCTTGAGACCCAGTACTTC. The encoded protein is CASSVGASGTILETQYF. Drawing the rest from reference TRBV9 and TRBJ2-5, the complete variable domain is DSGVTQTPKHLITATGQRVTLRCSPRSGDLSVYWYQQSLDQGLQFLIQYYNGEERAKGNILERFSAQQFPDLHSELNLSSLELGDSALYFCASSVGASGTILETQYFGPGTRLLVL.

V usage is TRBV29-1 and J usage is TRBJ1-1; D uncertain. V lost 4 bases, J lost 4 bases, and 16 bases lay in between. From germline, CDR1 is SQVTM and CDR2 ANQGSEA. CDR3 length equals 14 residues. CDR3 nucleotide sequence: TGCAGCGTTGTGGTGGCCTCGCGGGGCACTGAAGCTTTCTTT. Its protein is CSVVVASRGTEAFF.